This T cell receptor beta chain is from a study of blood T cell repertoires in COVID-19. Methods used by the authors: For nucleated cells, counts were estimated from reference gene primer amplification. Repertoires were generated with immunoSEQ multiplex PCR, while TCRdb's copy carries only in-frame clones and drops some. Clone size and the V and J calls come from that table; the DNA yielded D and trimming. The profile shows about 180,000 clones, 89% of them singletons. The sample was peripheral blood. The sequence was obtained from a man aged 18 to 35 who had recovered from COVID-19.

The CDR3 sequence: CASGTGTGYGNEQFF. The CDR3 DNA sequence: TGCGCCAGCGGGACCGGGACAGGATACGGCAATGAGCAGTTCTTC. This chain uses TRBV5-1 with TRBJ2-1; TRBD1 matches 8 bases. The CDR3 is made up of 15 amino acids. Germline loops: CDR1 SGHRS, CDR2 YFSETQ. V trimming: 7 bases; J trimming: 6 bases; junction bases outside the gene matches: 12.